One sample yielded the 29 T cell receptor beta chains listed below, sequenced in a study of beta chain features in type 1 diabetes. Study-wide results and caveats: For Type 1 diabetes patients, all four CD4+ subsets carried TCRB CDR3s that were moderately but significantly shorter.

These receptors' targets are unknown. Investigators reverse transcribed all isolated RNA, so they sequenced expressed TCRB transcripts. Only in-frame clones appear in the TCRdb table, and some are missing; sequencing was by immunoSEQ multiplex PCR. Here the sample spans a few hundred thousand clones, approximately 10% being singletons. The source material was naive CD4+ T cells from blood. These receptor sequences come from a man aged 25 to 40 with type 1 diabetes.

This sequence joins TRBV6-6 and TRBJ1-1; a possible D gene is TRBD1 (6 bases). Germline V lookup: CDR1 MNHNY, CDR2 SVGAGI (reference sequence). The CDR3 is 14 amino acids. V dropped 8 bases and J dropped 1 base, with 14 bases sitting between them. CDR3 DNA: TGTGCCAGCTGCCTACAGGGTGAGAACACTGAAGCTTTCTTT. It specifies CASCLQGENTEAFF.

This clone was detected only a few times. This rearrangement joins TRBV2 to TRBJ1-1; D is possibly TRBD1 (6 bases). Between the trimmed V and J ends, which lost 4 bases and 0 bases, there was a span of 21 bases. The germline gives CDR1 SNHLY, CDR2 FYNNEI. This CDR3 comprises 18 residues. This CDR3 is CASSGTPGQILMNTEAFF. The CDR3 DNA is TGTGCCAGCAGTGGAACCCCTGGACAGATCCTAATGAACACTGAAGCTTTCTTT.

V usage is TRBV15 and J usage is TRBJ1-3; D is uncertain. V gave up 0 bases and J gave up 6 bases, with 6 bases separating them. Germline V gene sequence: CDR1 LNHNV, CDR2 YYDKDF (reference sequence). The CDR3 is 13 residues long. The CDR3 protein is CATSRDVVNTIYF. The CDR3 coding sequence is TGTGCCACCAGCAGAGATGTAGTAAACACCATATATTTT.

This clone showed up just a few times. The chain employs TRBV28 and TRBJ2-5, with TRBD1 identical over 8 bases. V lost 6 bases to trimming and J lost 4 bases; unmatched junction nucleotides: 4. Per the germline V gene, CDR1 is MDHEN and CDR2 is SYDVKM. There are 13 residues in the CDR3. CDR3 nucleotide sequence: TGTGCCAGCAGGTCAGGGGGCTCAGAGACCCAGTACTTC. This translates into CASRSGGSETQYF.

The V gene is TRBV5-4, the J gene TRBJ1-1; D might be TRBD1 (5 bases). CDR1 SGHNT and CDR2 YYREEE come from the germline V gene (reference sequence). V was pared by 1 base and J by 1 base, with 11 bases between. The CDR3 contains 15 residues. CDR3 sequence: CASSLKGQKNTEAFF. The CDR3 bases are TGTGCCAGCAGCTTGAAGGGGCAGAAGAACACTGAAGCTTTCTTT.

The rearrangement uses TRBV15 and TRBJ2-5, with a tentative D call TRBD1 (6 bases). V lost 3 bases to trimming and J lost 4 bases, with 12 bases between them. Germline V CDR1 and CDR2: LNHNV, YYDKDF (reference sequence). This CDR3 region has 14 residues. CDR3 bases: TGTGCCACCAGCAGCCGGACAGATGGAGAGACCCAGTACTTC. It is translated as CATSSRTDGETQYF.

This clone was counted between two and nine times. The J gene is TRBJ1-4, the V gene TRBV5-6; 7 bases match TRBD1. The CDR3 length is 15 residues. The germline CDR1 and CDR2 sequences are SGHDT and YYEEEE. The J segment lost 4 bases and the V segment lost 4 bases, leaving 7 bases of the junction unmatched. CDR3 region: CASSPTGDSNEKLFF. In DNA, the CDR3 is TGTGCCAGCAGCCCCACCGGGGACAGTAATGAAAAACTGTTTTTT.

DNA of the CDR3: TGTGCCTGGAGTGTCGAGGTTGCGAATTCACCCCTCCACTTT. This codes for CAWSVEVANSPLHF. The gene calls are TRBV30 and TRBJ1-6; D not resolved. In germline, CDR1 is GTSNPN, CDR2 SVGIG (reference sequence). Trimming left V 0 bases short and J 7 bases short, with 10 bases between. This CDR3 comprises 14 residues.

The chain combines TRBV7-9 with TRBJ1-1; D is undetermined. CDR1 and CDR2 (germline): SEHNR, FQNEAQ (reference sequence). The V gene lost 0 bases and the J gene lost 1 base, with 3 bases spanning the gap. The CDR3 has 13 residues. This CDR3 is CASSLAQNTEAFF. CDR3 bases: TGTGCCAGCAGCTTAGCACAGAACACTGAAGCTTTCTTT.

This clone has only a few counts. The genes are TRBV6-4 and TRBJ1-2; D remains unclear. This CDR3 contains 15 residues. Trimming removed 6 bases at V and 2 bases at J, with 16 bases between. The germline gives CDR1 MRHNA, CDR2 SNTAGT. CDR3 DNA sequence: TGTGCCAGCAGCTTTGACGCGACGGGGAACTATGGCTACACCTTC. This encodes CASSFDATGNYGYTF.

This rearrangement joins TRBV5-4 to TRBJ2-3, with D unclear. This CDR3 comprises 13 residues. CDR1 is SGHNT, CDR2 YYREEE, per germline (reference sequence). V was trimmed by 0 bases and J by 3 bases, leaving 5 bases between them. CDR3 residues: CASSLDSTDTQYF. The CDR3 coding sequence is TGTGCCAGCAGCTTGGACAGTACAGATACGCAGTATTTT.

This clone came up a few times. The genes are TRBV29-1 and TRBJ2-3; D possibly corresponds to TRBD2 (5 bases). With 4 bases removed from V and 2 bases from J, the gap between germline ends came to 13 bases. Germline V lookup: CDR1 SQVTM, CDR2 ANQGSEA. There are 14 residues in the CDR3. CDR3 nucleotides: TGCAGCGTTGCAGGACTGGCATTCACAGATACGCAGTATTTT. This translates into CSVAGLAFTDTQYF.

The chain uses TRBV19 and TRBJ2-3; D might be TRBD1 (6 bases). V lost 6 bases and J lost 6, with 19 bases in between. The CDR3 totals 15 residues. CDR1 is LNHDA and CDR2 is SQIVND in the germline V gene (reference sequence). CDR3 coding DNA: TGTGCCAGTAGCAGAGACAGGCTGGGTTCGGATACGCAGTATTTT. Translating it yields CASSRDRLGSDTQYF.

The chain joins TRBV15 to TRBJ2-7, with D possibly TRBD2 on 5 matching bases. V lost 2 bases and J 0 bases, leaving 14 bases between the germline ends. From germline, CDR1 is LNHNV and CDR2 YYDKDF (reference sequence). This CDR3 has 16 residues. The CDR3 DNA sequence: TGTGCCACCAGCAGACGCAGCGGAGACTACTCCTACGAGCAGTACTTC. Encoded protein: CATSRRSGDYSYEQYF.

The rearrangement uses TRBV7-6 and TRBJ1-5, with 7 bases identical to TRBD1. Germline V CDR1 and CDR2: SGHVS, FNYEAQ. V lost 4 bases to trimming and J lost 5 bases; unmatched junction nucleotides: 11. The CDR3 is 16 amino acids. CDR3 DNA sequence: TGTGCCAGCAGCTCCCCCCAGGGCAGGGGGGATCAGCCCCAGCATTTT. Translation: CASSSPQGRGDQPQHF.

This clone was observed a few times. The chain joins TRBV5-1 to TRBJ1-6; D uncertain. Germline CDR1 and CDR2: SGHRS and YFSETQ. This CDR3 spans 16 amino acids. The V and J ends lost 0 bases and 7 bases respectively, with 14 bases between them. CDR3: CASSLVEQGGNSPLHF. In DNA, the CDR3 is TGCGCCAGCAGCTTGGTGGAGCAAGGTGGCAATTCACCCCTCCACTTT.

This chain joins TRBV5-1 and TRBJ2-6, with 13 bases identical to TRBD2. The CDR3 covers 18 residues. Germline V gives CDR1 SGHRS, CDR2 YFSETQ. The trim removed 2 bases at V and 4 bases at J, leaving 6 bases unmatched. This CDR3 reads CASSLTSGGASGANVLTF. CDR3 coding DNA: TGCGCCAGCAGCTTAACTAGCGGGGGGGCGTCAGGGGCCAACGTCCTGACTTTC.

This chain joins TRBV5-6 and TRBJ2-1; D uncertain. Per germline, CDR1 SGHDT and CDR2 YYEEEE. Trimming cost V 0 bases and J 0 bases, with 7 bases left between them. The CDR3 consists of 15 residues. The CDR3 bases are TGTGCCAGCAGCTTGGGACTCCTCTCCTACAATGAGCAGTTCTTC. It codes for CASSLGLLSYNEQFF.

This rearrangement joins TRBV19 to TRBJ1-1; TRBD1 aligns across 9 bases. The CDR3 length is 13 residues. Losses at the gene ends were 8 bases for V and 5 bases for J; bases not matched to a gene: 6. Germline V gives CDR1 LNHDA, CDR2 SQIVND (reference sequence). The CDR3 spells CASEQGARTEAFF. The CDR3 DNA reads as TGTGCCAGTGAACAGGGGGCGCGGACTGAAGCTTTCTTT.

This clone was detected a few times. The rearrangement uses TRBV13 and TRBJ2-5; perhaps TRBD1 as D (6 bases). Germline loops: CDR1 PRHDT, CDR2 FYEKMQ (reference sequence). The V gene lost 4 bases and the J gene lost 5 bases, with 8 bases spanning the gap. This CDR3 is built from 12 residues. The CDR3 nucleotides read TGTGCCAGCAGCTCGCAGGGGGAGACCCAGTACTTC. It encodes CASSSQGETQYF.

The CDR3 spells CASSFNRDQPQHF. The CDR3 DNA sequence: TGCGCCAGCAGCTTTAACAGAGATCAGCCCCAGCATTTT. This rearrangement joins TRBV5-1 to TRBJ1-5, with unresolved D. The germline CDR1 and CDR2 sequences are SGHRS and YFSETQ. V was trimmed by 2 bases and J by 5 bases, leaving 8 bases between them. The CDR3 extends over 13 amino acids.

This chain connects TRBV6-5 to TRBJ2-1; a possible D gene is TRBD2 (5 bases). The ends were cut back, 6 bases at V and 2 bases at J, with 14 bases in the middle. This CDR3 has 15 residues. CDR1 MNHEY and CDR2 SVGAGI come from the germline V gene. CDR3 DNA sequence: TGTGCCAGCAGAATCATACTCGGGACCTACAATGAGCAGTTCTTC. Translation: CASRIILGTYNEQFF.

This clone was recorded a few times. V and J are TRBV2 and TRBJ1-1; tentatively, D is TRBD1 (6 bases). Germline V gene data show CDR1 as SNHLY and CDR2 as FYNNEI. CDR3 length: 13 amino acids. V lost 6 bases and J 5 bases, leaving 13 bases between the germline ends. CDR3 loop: CASRKGERTEAFF. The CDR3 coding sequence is TGTGCCAGCAGAAAGGGGGAAAGAACTGAAGCTTTCTTT.

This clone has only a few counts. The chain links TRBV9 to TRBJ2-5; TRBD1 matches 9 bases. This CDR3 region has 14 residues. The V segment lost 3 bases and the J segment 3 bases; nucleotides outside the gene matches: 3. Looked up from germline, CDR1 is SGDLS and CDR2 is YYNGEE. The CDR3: CASSGRQGEETQYF. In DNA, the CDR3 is TGTGCCAGCAGCGGTAGACAGGGGGAAGAGACCCAGTACTTC.

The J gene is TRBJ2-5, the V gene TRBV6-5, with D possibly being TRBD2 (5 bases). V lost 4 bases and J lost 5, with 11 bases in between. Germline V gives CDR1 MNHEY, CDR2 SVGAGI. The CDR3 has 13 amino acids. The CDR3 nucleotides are TGTGCCAGCAGTTCGGGGTTTTCGGAGACCCAGTACTTC. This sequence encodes CASSSGFSETQYF.

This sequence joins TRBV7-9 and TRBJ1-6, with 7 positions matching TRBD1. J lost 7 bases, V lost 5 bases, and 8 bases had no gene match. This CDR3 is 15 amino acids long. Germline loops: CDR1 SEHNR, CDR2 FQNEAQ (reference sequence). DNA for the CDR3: TGTGCCAGCAGCGAGGGACAGCTTCTGAATTCACCCCTCCACTTT. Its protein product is CASSEGQLLNSPLHF.

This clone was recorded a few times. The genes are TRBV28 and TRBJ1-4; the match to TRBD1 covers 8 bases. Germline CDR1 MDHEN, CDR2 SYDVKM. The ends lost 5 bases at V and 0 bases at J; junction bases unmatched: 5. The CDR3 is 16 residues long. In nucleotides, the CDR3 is TGTGCCAGCAGTCCAGGACAGGGTGCAACTAATGAAAAACTGTTTTTT. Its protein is CASSPGQGATNEKLFF.

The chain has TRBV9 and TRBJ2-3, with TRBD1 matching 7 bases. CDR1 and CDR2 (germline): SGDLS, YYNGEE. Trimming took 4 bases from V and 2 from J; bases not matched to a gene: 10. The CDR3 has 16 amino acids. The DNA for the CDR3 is TGTGCCAGCAGCCCGACTCCGGGACAGTCCACAGATACGCAGTATTTT. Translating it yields CASSPTPGQSTDTQYF.

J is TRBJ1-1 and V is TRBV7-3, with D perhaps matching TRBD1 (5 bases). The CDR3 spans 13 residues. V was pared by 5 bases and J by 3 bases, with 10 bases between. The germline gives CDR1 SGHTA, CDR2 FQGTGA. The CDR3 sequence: CASSLWGDTEAFF. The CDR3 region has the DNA TGTGCCAGCAGCCTATGGGGGGACACTGAAGCTTTCTTT.